This TCR beta chain was profiled in a study of T cell responses to AZD1222 COVID-19 vaccine (dated by TCRdb to 2020 to 2022). Regarding the research as a whole: A total of around 240 trial participants underwent TCR sequencing, of whom approximately 200 had received two doses of AZD1222 and 26 had received two doses of the MenACWY control vaccine. Trial participants were enrolled by age into 18-55, 56-69 and 70-plus year subgroups, with roughly 150, 30 and 60 TCR-sequenced participants respectively.

Taken with the paper, the label for time point translates to: about 28 days (+/-7) after the second vaccine dose. AZD1222 recipients given second doses at about 4 weeks or at about 12 weeks were pooled, since spike-specific TCR depth and breadth were not found to differ between the two schedules. Samples from vaccinated people were obtained from the UK trials COV001 and COV002, which included a single-blind randomized controlled phase 2/3 trial of AZD1222 (ChAdOx1 nCoV-19) in healthy adults. For TCRbeta chain sequencing, PBMC samples from trial participants were taken at day 0 and at day 28 after the second dose. Comment on this clone: There is no known antigen for this receptor. Per-nucleotide qualities are absent, and no much larger clonotype sits a single base away.

Study-wide conclusions, independent of this receptor: Only 5 to 7 AZD1222 recipients were SARS-CoV-2 seropositive at baseline, limiting conclusions about previously exposed vaccinees. Epitopes outside the regions mutated in the B.1.351 and B.1.1.7 variants were reportedly recognized by nearly half of the unique spike-specific TCRs. The 56-69-year group was small, and its depth increase did not reach significance, likely because of low power. Vaccine-associated CD4 TCRs spanned the whole spike protein, with dominant responses in regions 160-218 and 743-854. After two AZD1222 doses, both the breadth and the depth of spike-specific TCRs were significantly higher than at day 0 and than in MenACWY recipients. Because no samples from the day 14 peak response were available, repertoires could be characterized only after the peak T cell response. Participants were mostly white British, with more females than males. The authors suggested clonal diversity may have been underestimated.

The CDR3 regions of human TCRbeta chains were analyzed by immunosequencing. The paper's data handling went like this. TCRs in the repertoires were compared against a reference library of SARS-CoV-2-specific TCRs that had been generated with the MIRA antigen-specificity platform. Breadth meant the fraction of unique TCRs that were SARS-CoV-2-associated, whereas depth meant the fraction of total T cells that were SARS-CoV-2-associated. Each spike-specific TCR was assigned to its reactive spike region and to a CD4 or CD8 class using the MIRA data. Log10-transformed breadth and depth values were compared by one-way ANOVA with Sidak's multiple comparisons tests. TCRdb retrieved this table from immuneACCESS and kept in-frame rearrangements only. Not all clones are present; in checked studies, unresolved V genes account for under half, and no reason is known for the remainder. D and trimming were read from the DNA, whereas the V and J calls and clone size are those reported in that table. This sample has 100,000 or so clones in its table, and approximately 89% of those were observed once. Approximately 10% of the sample goes to the ten largest clones.

The sample was peripheral blood, taken 28 days after the second AZD1222 dose. The TCR comes from an adult who received the AZD1222 COVID-19 vaccine.

The CDR3 is CASSLATASSYNEQFF. The DNA is TGTGCCAGCAGCTTAGCGACAGCGAGCTCCTACAATGAGCAGTTCTTC. The chain employs TRBV7-8 and TRBJ2-1; TRBD1 might be the D gene, on 5 matching bases. The CDR3 goes from the cysteine to the phenylalanine over 16 residues. CDR3 DNA only is kept here, 48 bases in frame from base 1. CDR1 and CDR2 are read off the germline V gene as SGHVS and FQNEAQ. Trimming at the junction amounts to 0 bases on V and 0 bases on J, and the germline ends lie 9 bases apart.